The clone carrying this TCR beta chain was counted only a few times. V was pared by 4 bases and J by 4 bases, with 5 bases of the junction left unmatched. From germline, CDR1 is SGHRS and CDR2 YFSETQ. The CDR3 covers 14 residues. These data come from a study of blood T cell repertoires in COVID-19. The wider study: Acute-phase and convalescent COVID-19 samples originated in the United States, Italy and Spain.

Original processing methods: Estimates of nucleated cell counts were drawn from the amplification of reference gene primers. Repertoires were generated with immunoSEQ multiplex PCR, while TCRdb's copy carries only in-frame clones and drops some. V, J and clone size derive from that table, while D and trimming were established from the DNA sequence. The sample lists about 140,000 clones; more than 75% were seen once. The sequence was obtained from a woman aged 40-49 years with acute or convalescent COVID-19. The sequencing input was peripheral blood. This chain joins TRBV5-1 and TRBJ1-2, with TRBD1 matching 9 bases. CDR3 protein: CASSKGQGSYGYTF. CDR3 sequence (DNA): TGCGCCAGCAGCAAGGGACAGGGCTCCTATGGCTACACCTTC.